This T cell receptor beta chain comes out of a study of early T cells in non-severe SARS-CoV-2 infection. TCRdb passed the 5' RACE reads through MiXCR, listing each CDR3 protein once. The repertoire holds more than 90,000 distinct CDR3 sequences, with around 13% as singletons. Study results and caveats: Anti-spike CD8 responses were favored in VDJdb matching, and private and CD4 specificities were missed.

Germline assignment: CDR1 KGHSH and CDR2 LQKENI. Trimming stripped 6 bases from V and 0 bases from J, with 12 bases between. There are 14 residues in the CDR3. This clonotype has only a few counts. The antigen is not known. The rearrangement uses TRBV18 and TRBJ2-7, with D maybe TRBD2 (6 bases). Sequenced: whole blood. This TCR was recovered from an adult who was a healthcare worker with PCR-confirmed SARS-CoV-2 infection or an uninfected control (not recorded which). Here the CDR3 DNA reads TGTGCCAGCTCGGGGACTTCCAGCTCCTACGAGCAGTACTTC. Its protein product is CASSGTSSSYEQYF.